Detailed here is one T cell receptor beta chain. The table came from immunoSEQ multiplex PCR; TCRdb's copy has only in-frame clones and leaves some out. Of some 200,000 clones listed, approximately 60% are singletons. Trimming removed 7 bases at V and 2 bases at J, with 15 bases between. This CDR3 is 13 amino acids long. Germline CDR1 is SQVTM and CDR2 is ANQGSEA. The data originate from a study of shared clonotypes between healthy human individuals. For the study at large: Ranging from 18 to 49 in age, donors were two women and a few men. Per donor, three plates held CD4 naive cells, three held CD4 memory, two held CD8 naive and one held CD8 memory.

Donors were healthy HIV-negative adults without recently reported acute infections or vaccinations. CD45RA-negative memory and CD45RA+ naive subsets were split from the CD4+ cells. The sequence was obtained from a man younger than 45 in good health. The chain recombines TRBV29-1 with TRBJ2-7; perhaps TRBD1 as D (6 bases). Sequences were obtained from memory CD4+ T cells sorted from blood. The subset: CD45RA-negative fraction. CDR3 protein: CSAGLTGTYEQYF. The CDR3 bases are TGCAGCGCGGGATTGACAGGCACCTACGAGCAGTACTTC.